This T cell receptor beta chain originates from a study of regulatory T cells in long-lasting Graves disease. Study context: Over-5-year antithyroid drug use with positive TSH receptor antibodies defined persistent Graves' disease in the study.

Sample time point: persistent/refractory GD, antithyroid drugs over 5 years with positive TRAb. RNA extracted from PBMCs served as the sequencing template. CDR1 and CDR2 (germline): DFQATT, SNEGSKA (reference sequence). The V gene lost 3 bases and the J gene lost 1 base, with 18 bases spanning the gap. This CDR3 comprises 16 residues. This clonotype was seen many times. Sequencing libraries for TCR beta were prepared with iRepertoire HTBI primers and Arm-PCR of CDR3 regions. Authors' analysis steps: Detected in the samples were around 59 TRBV and 14 TRBJ segments. TCRdb re-analysed the multiplex PCR reads in MiXCR, keeping a single row per CDR3 protein. In this record, the V and J calls reflect TCRdb's handling and not the investigators' own analysis. The repertoire includes 250,000 to 300,000 distinct CDR3 sequences, 20% to 25% of them detected once, and 45% to 70% sits in the top ten.

The receptor's source is a female donor with Graves disease. The input for sequencing was peripheral blood mononuclear cells (PBMCs), taken when the disease was refractory, from a patient treated with antithyroid drugs. The chain joins TRBV20-1 to TRBJ1-1; D unclear. As DNA, the CDR3 is TGCAGTGCTAGGGCGCCCCCGACGAAAACGAACACTGAAGCTTTCTTT. Translation gives CSARAPPTKTNTEAFF.